This T cell receptor (beta chain) was recorded in a study of blood T cell repertoires in COVID-19. Sequencing was performed with immunoSEQ multiplex PCR; in TCRdb, only in-frame clones are kept and a portion is missing. Altogether 350,000 to 450,000 clones are present, just over 90% being singletons, with the ten largest covering just over 0.85%. The V gene end was trimmed by 10 bases and the J gene end by 4 bases; junction bases not matched to a gene: 14. CDR1 is SGHAT, CDR2 FQNNGV, per germline. The CDR3 covers 15 residues. Material: PBMCs or T cells enriched from blood (not recorded which). V is TRBV11-2 and J is TRBJ1-1, with 8 bases fitting TRBD1. The TCR comes from a woman aged 40 to 50 who had been exposed to COVID-19. For the CDR3, the DNA is TGTGCCACCGGACAGGGAATCTTTGGGAGCACTGAAGCTTTCTTT. Translation: CATGQGIFGSTEAFF. Variable domain in full (rest from reference TRBV11-2 and TRBJ1-1): EAGVAQSPRYKIIEKRQSVAFWCNPISGHATLYWYQQILGQGPKLLIQFQNNGVVDDSQLPKDRFSAERLKGVDSTLKIQPAKLEDSAVYLCATGQGIFGSTEAFFGQGTRLTVV.